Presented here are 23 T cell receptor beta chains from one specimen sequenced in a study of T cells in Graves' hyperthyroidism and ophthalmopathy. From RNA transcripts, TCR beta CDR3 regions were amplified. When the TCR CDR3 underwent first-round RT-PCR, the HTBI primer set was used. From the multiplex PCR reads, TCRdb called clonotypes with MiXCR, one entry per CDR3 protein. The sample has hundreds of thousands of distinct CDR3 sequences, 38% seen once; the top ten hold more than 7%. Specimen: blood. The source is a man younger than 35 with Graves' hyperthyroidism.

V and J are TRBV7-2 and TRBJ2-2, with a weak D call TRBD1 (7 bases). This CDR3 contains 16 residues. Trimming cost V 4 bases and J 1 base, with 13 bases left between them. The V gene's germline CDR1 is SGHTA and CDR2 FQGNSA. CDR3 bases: TGTGCCAGCAGCTCCCAGGGGGGACGGAACACCGGGGAGCTGTTTTTT. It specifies CASSSQGGRNTGELFF.

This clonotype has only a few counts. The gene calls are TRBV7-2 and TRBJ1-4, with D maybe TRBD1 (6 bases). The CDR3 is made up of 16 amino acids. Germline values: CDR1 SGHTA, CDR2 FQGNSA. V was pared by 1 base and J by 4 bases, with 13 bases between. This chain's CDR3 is CASSLEGGLLNEKLFF. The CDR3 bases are TGTGCCAGCAGCTTAGAGGGGGGACTGCTTAATGAAAAACTGTTTTTT.

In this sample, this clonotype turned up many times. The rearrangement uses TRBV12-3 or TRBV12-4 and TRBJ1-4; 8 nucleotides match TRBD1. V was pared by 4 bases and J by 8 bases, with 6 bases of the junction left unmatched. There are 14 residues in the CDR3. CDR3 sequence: CASSSGQGREKLFF. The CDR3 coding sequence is TGTGCCAGCAGTTCAGGACAGGGCCGGGAAAAACTGTTTTTT.

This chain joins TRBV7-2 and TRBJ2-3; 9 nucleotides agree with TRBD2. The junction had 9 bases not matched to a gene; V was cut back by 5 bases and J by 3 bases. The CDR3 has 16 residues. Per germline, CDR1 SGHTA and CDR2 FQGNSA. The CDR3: CASSPLAGPVTDTQYF. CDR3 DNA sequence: TGTGCCAGCAGCCCGCTAGCGGGGCCCGTGACAGATACGCAGTATTTT.

The CDR3 DNA reads as TGTGCCAGCAGTTTGGACAGGGCCTCGGGTAATTCACCCCTCCACTTT. It codes for CASSLDRASGNSPLHF. V and J are TRBV12-3 or TRBV12-4 and TRBJ1-6, with 8 bases that match TRBD1. The CDR3 is made up of 16 amino acids. Trimming removed 3 bases from V and 6 bases from J; junction bases left unmatched: 7.

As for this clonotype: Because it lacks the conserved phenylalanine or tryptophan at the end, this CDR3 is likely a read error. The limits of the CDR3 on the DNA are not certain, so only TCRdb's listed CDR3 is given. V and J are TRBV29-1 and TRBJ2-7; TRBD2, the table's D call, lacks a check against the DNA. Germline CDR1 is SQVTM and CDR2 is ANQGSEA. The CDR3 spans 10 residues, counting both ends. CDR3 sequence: CSVESQGGGT.

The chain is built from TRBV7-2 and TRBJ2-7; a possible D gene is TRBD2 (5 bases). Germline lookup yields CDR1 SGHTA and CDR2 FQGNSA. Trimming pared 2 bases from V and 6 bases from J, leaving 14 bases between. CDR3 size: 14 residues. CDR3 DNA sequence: TGTGCCAGCAGCTTAACGGTGGCGGGTACCGAGCAGTACTTC. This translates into CASSLTVAGTEQYF.

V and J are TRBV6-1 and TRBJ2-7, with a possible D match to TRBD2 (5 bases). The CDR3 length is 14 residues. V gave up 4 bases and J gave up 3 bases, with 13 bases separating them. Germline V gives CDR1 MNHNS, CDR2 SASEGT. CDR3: CASSADPGDYEQYF. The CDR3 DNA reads TGTGCCAGCAGTGCCGACCCCGGGGACTACGAGCAGTACTTC.

The CDR3 loop is CASSIDPGYSNQPQHF. The CDR3 coding sequence is TGTGCCAGTAGTATAGATCCAGGCTATAGCAATCAGCCCCAGCATTTT. V gene TRBV19 combines with J gene TRBJ1-5; D is uncertain. The ends were cut back, 0 bases at V and 0 bases at J, with 9 bases in the middle. The germline CDR1 and CDR2 sequences are LNHDA and SQIVND (reference sequence). The CDR3 covers 16 residues.

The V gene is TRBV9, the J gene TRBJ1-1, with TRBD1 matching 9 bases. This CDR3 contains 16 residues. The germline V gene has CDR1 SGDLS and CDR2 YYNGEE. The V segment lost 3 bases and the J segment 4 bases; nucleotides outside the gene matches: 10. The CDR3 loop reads CASSARRDRAGTEAFF. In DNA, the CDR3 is TGTGCCAGCAGCGCCCGGAGGGACAGGGCGGGCACTGAAGCTTTCTTT. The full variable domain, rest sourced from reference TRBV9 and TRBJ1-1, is DSGVTQTPKHLITATGQRVTLRCSPRSGDLSVYWYQQSLDQGLQFLIQYYNGEERAKGNILERFSAQQFPDLHSELNLSSLELGDSALYFCASSARRDRAGTEAFFGQGTRLTVV.

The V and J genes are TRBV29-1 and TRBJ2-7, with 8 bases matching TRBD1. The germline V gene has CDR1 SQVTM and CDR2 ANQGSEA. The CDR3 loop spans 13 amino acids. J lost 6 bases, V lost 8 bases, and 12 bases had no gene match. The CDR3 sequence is CSSYSGQGGEQYF. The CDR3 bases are TGCAGCAGTTACTCCGGACAGGGAGGCGAGCAGTACTTC.

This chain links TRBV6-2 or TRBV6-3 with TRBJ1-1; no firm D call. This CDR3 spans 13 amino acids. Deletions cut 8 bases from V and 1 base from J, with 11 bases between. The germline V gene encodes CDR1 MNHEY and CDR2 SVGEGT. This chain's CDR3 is CASRMNQNTEAFF. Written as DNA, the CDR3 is TGTGCCAGCCGCATGAACCAGAACACTGAAGCTTTCTTT.

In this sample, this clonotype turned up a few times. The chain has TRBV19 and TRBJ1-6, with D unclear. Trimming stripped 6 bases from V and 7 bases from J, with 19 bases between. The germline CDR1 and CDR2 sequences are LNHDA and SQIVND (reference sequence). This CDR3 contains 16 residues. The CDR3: CASSRTYSEKNSPLHF. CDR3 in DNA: TGTGCCAGTAGCCGGACCTACTCTGAGAAAAATTCACCCCTCCACTTT.

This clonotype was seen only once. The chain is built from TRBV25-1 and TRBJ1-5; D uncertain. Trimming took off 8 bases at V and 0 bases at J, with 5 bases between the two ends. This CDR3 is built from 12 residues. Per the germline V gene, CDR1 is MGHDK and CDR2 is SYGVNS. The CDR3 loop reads CASWNSNQPQHF. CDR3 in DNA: TGTGCCAGCTGGAATAGCAATCAGCCCCAGCATTTT.

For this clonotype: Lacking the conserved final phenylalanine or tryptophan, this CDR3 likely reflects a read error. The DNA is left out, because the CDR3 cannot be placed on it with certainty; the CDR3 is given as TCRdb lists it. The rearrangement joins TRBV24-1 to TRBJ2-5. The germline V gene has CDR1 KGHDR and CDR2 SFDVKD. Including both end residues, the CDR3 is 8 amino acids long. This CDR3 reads CATSDSQQ.

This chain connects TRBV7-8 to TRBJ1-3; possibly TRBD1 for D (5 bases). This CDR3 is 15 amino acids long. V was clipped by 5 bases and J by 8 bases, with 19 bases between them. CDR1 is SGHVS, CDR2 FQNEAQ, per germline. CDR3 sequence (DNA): TGTGCCAGCAGCGTTGGGGGTAACTATGGCTACACCATATATTTT. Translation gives CASSVGGNYGYTIYF.

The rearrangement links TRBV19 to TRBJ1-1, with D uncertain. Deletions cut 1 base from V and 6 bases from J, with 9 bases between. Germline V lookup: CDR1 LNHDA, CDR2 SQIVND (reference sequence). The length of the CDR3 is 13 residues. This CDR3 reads CASSIVESAEAFF. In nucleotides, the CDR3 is TGTGCCAGTAGTATAGTAGAGAGCGCTGAAGCTTTCTTT.

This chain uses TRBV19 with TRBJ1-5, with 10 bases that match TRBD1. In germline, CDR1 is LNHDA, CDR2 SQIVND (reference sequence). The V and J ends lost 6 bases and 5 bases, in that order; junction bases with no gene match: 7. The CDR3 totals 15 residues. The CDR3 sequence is CASRMTGGVDQPQHF. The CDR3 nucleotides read TGTGCCAGTAGGATGACAGGGGGCGTCGATCAGCCCCAGCATTTT. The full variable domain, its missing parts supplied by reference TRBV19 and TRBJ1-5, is DGGITQSPKYLFRKEGQNVTLSCEQNLNHDAMYWYRQDPGQGLRLIYYSQIVNDFQKGDIAEGYSVSREKKESFPLTVTSAQKNPTAFYLCASRMTGGVDQPQHFGDGTRLSIL.

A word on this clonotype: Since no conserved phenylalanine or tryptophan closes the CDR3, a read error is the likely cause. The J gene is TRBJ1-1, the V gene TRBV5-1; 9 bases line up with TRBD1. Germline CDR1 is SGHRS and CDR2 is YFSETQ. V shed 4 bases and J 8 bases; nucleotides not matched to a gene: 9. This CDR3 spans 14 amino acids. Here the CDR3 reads CASSAPGTGSEAFL. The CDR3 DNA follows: TGCGCCAGCAGCGCACCTGGGACAGGGTCAGAAGCTTTCCTT.

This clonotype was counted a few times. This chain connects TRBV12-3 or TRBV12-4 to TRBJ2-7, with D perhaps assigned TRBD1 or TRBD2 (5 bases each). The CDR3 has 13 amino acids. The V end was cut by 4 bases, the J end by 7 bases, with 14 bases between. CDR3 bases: TGTGCCAGCAGTTACGGGGCGCAGTCTGAGCAGTACTTC. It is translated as CASSYGAQSEQYF.

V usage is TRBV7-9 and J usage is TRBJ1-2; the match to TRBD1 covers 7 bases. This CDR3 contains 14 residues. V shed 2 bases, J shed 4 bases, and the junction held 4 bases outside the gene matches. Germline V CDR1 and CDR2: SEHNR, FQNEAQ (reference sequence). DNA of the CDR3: TGTGCCAGCAGCTTAACCGGGACAGTCTATGGCTACACCTTC. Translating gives CASSLTGTVYGYTF. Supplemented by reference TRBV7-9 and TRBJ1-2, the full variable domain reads DTGVSQNPRHKITKRGQNVTFRCDPISEHNRLYWYRQTLGQGPEFLTYFQNEAQLEKSRLLSDRFSAERPKGSFSTLEIQRTEQGDSAMYLCASSLTGTVYGYTFGSGTRLTVV.

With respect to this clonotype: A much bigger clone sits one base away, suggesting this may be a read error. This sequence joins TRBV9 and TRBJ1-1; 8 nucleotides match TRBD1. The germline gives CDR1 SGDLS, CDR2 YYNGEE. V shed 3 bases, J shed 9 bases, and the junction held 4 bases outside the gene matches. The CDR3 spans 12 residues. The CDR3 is CASSAGQGQAFF. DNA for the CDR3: TGTGCCAGCAGCGCCGGACAGGGCCAAGCTTTCTTT.

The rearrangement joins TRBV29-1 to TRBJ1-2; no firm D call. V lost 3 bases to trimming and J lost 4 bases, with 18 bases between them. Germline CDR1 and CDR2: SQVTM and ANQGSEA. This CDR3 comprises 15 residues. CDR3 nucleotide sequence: TGCAGCGTTGAGGTTGGAATAGCGGGGAGCTATGGCTACACCTTC. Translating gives CSVEVGIAGSYGYTF.